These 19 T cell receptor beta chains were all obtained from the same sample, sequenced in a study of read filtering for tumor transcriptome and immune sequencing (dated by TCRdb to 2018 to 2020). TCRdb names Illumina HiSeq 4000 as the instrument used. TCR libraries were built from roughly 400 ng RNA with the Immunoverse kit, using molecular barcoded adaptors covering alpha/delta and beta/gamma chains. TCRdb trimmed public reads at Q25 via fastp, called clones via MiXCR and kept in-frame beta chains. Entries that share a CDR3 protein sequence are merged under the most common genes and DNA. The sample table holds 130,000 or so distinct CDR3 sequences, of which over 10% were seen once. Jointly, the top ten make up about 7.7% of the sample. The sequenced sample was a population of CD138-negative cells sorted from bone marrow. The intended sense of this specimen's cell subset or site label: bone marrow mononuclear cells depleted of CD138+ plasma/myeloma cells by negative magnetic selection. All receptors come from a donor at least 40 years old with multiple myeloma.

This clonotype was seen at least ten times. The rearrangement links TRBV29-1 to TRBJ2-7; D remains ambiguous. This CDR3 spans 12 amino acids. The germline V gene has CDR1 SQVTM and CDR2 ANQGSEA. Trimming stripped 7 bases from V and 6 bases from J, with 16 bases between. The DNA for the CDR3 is TGCAGCGGATTTAGCTCTGGAGCCGAGCAGTACTTC. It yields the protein CSGFSSGAEQYF.

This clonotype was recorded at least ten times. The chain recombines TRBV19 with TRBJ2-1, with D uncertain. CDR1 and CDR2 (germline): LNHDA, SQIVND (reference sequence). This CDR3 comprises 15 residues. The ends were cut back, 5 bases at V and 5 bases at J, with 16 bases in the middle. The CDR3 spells CASSRRAQINNEQFF. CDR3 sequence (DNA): TGTGCCAGTAGTCGCCGGGCCCAAATAAACAATGAGCAGTTCTTC.

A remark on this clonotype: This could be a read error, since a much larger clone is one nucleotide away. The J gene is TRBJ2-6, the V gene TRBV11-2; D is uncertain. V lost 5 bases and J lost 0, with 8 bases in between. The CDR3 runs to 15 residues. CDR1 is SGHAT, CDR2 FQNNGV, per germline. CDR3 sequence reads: CASSISDSGANVLTF. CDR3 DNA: TGTGCCAGCAGCATCAGCGACTCTGGGGCCAACGTCCTGACTTTC.

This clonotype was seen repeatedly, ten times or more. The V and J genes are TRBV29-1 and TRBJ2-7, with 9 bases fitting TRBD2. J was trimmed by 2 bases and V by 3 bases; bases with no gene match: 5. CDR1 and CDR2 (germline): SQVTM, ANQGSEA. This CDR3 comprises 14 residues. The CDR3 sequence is CSVESSGMTYEQYF. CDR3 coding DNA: TGCAGCGTTGAGTCTAGCGGGATGACCTACGAGCAGTACTTC.

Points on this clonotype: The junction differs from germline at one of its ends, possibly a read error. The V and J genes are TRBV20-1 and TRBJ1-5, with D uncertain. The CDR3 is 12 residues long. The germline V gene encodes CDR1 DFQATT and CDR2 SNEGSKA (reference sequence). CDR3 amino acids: CSARSSGEPQRF. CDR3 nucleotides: TGCAGTGCTAGATCGTCCGGAGAGCCCCAGCGTTTT.

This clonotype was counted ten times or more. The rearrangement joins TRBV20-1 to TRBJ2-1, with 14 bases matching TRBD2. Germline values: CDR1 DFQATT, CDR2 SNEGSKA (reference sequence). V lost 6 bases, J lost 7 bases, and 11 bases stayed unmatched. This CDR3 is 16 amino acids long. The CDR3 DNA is TGCAGTGCCAAAGGGACTAGCGGGAGAGGGCATAATGAGCAGTTCTTC. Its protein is CSAKGTSGRGHNEQFF.

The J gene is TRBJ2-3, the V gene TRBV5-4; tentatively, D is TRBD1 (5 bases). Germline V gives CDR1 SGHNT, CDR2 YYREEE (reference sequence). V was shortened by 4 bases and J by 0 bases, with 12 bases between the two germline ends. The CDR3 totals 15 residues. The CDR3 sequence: CASSQDRYSTDTQYF. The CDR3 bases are TGTGCCAGCAGCCAAGACAGATACAGCACAGATACGCAGTATTTT.

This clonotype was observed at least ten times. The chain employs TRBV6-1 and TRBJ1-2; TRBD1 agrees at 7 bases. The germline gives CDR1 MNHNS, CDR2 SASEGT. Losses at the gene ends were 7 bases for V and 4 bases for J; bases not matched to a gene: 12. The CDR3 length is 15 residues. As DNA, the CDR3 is TGTGCCAGCAACCAAGTAACAGGGGTGAGCTATGGCTACACCTTC. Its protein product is CASNQVTGVSYGYTF.

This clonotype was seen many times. The CDR3 DNA reads TGCGCCAGCAGCCCAATTGGTGGGAGCGGGAGGAGCTCCTACGAGCAGTACTTC. Amino acids: CASSPIGGSGRSSYEQYF. This chain joins TRBV4-1 and TRBJ2-7, with 9 bases fitting TRBD2. This CDR3 has 18 amino acids. Germline V gives CDR1 MGHRA, CDR2 YSYEKL. The J segment lost 0 bases and the V segment lost 4 bases, leaving 13 bases of the junction unmatched.

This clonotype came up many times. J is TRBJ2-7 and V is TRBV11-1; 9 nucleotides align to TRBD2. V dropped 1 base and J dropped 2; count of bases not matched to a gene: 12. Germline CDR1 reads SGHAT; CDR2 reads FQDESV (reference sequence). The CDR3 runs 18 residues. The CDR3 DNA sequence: TGTGCCAGCAGCTTAGAGGGACCGGAGGCTAGCGGGACCTACGAGCAGTACTTC. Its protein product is CASSLEGPEASGTYEQYF.

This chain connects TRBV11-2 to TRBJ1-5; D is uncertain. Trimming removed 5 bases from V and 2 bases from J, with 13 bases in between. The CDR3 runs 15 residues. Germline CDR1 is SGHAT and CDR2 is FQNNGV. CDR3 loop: CASSTEAVGNQPQHF. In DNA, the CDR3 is TGTGCCAGCAGCACAGAGGCAGTTGGCAATCAGCCCCAGCATTTT.

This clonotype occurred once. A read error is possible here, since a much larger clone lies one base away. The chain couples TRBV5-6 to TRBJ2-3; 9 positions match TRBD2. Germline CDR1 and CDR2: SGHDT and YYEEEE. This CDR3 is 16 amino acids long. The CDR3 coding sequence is TGTGGCAGCAGCTCTTTGACTAGCGGCAGCACAGATACGCAGTATTTT. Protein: CGSSSLTSGSTDTQYF.

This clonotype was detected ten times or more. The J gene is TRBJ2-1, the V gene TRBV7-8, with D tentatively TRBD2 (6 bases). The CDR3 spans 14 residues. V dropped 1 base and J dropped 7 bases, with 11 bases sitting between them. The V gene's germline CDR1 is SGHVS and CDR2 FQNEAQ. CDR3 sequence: CASSLVKAGNEQFF. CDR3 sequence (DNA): TGTGCCAGCAGCTTAGTTAAGGCGGGGAATGAGCAGTTCTTC.

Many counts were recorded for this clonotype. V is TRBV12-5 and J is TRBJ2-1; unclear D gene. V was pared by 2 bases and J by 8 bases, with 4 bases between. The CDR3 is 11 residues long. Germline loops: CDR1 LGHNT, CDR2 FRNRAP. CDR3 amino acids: CASGLIDEQFF. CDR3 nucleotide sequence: TGTGCTAGTGGTTTGATCGATGAGCAGTTCTTC.

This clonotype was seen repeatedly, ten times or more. The CDR3 loop is CASSSRGLDYEQYF. The DNA of the CDR3 is TGTGCCAGCAGCTCTAGGGGGTTGGACTACGAGCAGTACTTC. The chain couples TRBV7-9 to TRBJ2-7, with D possibly matching TRBD1 (6 bases). Germline V CDR1 and CDR2: SEHNR, FQNEAQ (reference sequence). V shed 4 bases and J shed 3 bases, with 13 bases lying between them. This CDR3 spans 14 amino acids.

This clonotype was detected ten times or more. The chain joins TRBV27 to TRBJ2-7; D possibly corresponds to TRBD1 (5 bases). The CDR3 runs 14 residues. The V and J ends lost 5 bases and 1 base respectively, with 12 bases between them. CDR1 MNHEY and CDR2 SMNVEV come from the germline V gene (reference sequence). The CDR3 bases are TGTGCCAGCAGTCCGCTGACAGAGTCCTACGAGCAGTACTTC. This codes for CASSPLTESYEQYF.

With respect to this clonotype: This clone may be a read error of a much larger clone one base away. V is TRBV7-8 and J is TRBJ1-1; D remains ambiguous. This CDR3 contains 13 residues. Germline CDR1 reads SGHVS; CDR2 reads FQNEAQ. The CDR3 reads CASSSQMNTEAVF. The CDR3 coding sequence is TGTGCCAGCAGCTCACAAATGAACACTGAAGCTGTCTTT.

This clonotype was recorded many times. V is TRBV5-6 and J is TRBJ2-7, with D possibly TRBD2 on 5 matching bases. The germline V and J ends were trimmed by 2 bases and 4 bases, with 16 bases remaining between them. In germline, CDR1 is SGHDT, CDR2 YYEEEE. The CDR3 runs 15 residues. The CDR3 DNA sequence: TGTGCCAGCAGCTTAGGCGGGTCCCAAAGATACGAGCAGTACTTC. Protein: CASSLGGSQRYEQYF.

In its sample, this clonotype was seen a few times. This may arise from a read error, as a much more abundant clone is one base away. The CDR3 coding sequence is TGTGCCAGCGGCTTGGAGGCGGGGGCCTACAATGAGCAGTTCTTC. It is translated as CASGLEAGAYNEQFF. The V gene is TRBV5-4, the J gene TRBJ2-1, with 7 bases lining up with TRBD2. The CDR3 extends over 15 amino acids. Germline-derived CDR1 and CDR2 are SGHNT and YYREEE (reference sequence).